This is a list of T cell receptor beta chains from one sample in a study of T-cell memory formation after mild COVID-19. TCRdb ran MiXCR on the 5' RACE reads and lists one entry per CDR3 protein. This sample yields over 35,000 distinct CDR3 sequences, of which 8% to 10% are seen a single time; about 10% belongs to the top ten. The sequencing sample was made of PBMCs or a T cell subset sorted from them (not recorded which). The receptor set was obtained from an adult woman who had mild COVID-19 (a few samples of this study predate the infection). Cell type and time point are not known. The CDR3 runs from the conserved cysteine through the conserved F or W. Clone size is stated in some rows and not others, as once, few, many or a class when expanded.

few,TRBJ2-6,TRBV6-5,16,CASSYRGVGGANVLTF
many,TRBJ1-6,TRBV7-2,15,CASSFRQGAGSPLHF
-,TRBJ2-2,TRBV30,14,CAWGGQGYTGELFF
-,TRBJ1-5,TRBV4-2,16,CASSHIGQGGDQPQHF
-,TRBJ1-1,TRBV7-9,11,CASSPSIEAFF
many,TRBJ2-3,TRBV24-1,16,CATSAPNREYTDTQYF
few,TRBJ1-2,TRBV19,8,CAWGNYTF
many,TRBJ2-1,TRBV29-1,15,CSVESPRARTGEQFF
-,TRBJ1-2,TRBV6-5,12,CASRQGDYGYTF
few,TRBJ1-2,TRBV18,12,CASSPSGYGYTF
many,TRBJ2-1,TRBV7-3,15,CASSLTLSPSGEQFF
few,TRBJ1-2,TRBV20-1,15,CSARRPGTSPYGYTF
few,TRBJ2-1,TRBV21-1,19,CASSRTPGLAGGVPNEQFF
many,TRBJ2-5,TRBV5-1,16,CASSPSPGTGGETQYF
few,TRBJ2-7,TRBV5-1,18,CASSPGTSGAISPYEQYF
-,TRBJ1-3,TRBV9,10,CASSENTIYF
few,TRBJ1-2,TRBV29-1,11,CSVELNYGYTF
-,TRBJ2-1,TRBV5-6,16,CASSRSKVAIYNEQFF
-,TRBJ2-1,TRBV15,15,CATSRTGDLYNEQFF
many,TRBJ2-4,TRBV29-1,14,CSVGQALAKNIQYF
-,TRBJ2-1,TRBV3-1,18,CASSHILTSGRAMNEQFF
many,TRBJ2-1,TRBV12-3/TRBV12-4,13,CASRTSGNNEQFF
-,TRBJ2-5,TRBV5-4,14,CASSFRAEQETQYF
-,TRBJ1-2,TRBV12-3/TRBV12-4,13,CASSPDREWGYTF
-,TRBJ1-6,TRBV7-9,13,CASSRGINSPLHF
-,TRBJ1-1,TRBV12-3/TRBV12-4,13,CASSIEGYLGAFF
many,TRBJ1-4,TRBV2,15,CASSDSGQRHEKLFF
-,TRBJ1-2,TRBV3-1,17,CASSLRVSLNPDYGYTF
many,TRBJ2-3,TRBV20-1,13,CSAIRGSTDTQYF
many,TRBJ2-1,TRBV5-6,15,CASSLGGGSRGEQFF
-,TRBJ2-3,TRBV7-9,13,CASSLVQPDTQYF
-,TRBJ2-7,TRBV5-6,12,CASSYQGYEQYF
many,TRBJ2-1,TRBV20-1,15,CSARDPTSGGNEQFF
many,TRBJ2-1,TRBV10-3,16,CAITGTSGVSYNEQFF
few,TRBJ2-1,TRBV24-1,13,CATSDAGGNEQFF
-,TRBJ2-5,TRBV5-1,17,CASSLWTSGGGRETQYF
many,TRBJ2-1,TRBV7-2,16,CASSAWDRGISNEQFF
medium-sized,TRBJ2-1,TRBV6-5,15,CASSSPAGNYNEQFF
many,TRBJ2-5,TRBV10-3,14,CAIKPGLAGETQYF
many,TRBJ2-6,TRBV7-2,17,CASSAGTGLSGANVLTF
-,TRBJ1-1,TRBV3-1,15,CASSQARTGYTEAFF
-,TRBJ1-2,TRBV4-2,17,CASSQRGWGHRDYGYTF
few,TRBJ1-5,TRBV7-2,13,CASSSRGDQPQHF
-,TRBJ2-7,TRBV7-2,14,CASSLDPPPYEQYF
few,TRBJ2-1,TRBV19,15,CASSRGLTDYNEQFF